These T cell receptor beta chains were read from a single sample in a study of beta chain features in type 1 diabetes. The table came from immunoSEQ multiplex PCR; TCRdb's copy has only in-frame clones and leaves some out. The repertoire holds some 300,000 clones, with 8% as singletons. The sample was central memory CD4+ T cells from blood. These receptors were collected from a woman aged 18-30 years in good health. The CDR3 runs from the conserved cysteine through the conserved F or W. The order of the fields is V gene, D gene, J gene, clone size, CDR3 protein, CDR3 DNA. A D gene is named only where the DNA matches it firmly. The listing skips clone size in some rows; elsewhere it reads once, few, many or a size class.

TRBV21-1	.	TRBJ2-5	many	CASSSRPGQGKSETQYF	TGTGCCAGCAGCAGTCGCCCGGGACAGGGGAAGTCAGAGACCCAGTACTTC
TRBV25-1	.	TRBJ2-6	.	CASSPHGRGPSGANVLTF	TGTGCCAGCAGTCCCCACGGTCGGGGCCCCTCTGGGGCCAACGTCCTGACTTTC
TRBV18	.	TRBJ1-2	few	CASSPLGGEEGYGYTF	TGTGCCAGCTCACCGCTTGGAGGGGAAGAGGGCTATGGCTACACCTTC
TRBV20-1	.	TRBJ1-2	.	CSAPPVYGYTF	TGCAGTGCACCCCCGGTCTATGGCTACACCTTC
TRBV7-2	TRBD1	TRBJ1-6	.	CASSLPLGQVGDNSPLHF	TGTGCCAGCAGCTTACCTTTGGGACAGGTTGGCGATAATTCACCCCTCCACTTT
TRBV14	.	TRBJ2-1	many	CASSLYRDLEQFF	TGTGCCAGCAGCCTTTACAGGGATTTGGAGCAGTTCTTC
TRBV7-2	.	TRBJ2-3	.	CASSLAGADTQYF	TGTGCCAGCAGCTTAGCGGGAGCGGATACGCAGTATTTT
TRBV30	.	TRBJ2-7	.	CAWSAGFEQYF	TGTGCCTGGAGCGCAGGGTTCGAGCAGTACTTC
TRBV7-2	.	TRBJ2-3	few	CASSFGGTDTQYF	TGTGCCAGCAGCTTTGGGGGCACAGATACGCAGTATTTT
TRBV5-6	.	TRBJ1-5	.	CASSLGPDQPQHF	TGTGCCAGCAGCTTGGGGCCCGATCAGCCCCAGCATTTT
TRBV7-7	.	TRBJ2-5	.	CASSPIKRGETQYF	TGTGCCAGCAGCCCAATCAAAAGGGGGGAGACCCAGTACTTC
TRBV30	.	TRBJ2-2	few	CAFGVLRTPNSRSTGELFF	TGTGCCTTTGGAGTTCTAAGGACTCCTAATAGTAGAAGCACCGGGGAGCTGTTTTTT
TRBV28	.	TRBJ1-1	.	CASSLREPFSMNTEAFF	TGTGCCAGCAGTTTGCGGGAACCTTTTTCCATGAACACTGAAGCTTTCTTT
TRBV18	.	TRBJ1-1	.	CASSPLENTEAFF	TGTGCCAGCTCACCACTTGAGAACACTGAAGCTTTCTTT
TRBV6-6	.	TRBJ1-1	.	CASSLRDLEAFF	TGTGCCAGCAGTTTGCGGGACCTGGAAGCTTTCTTT
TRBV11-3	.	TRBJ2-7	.	CASSPRGTAYEQYF	TGTGCCAGCAGCCCTCGGGGGACGGCCTACGAGCAGTACTTC
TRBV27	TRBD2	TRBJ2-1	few	CASRSNPSGGYNEQFF	TGTGCCAGCAGAAGCAACCCATCGGGAGGGTACAATGAGCAGTTCTTC
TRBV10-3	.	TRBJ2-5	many	CAISEAGQETQYF	TGTGCCATCAGTGAGGCCGGACAAGAGACCCAGTACTTC
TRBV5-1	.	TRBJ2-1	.	CASSLHRQNNEQFF	TGCGCCAGCAGCTTGCATCGACAGAACAATGAGCAGTTCTTC
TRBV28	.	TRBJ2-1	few	CASSSGQSYNEQFF	TGTGCCAGCAGTTCAGGACAGAGTTACAATGAGCAGTTCTTC
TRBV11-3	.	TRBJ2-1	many	CASSLGGLSYNEQFF	TGTGCCAGCAGCTTAGGTGGACTATCTTACAATGAGCAGTTCTTC
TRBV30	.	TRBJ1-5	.	CAWSGSNQPQHF	TGTGCCTGGAGTGGAAGCAATCAGCCCCAGCATTTT
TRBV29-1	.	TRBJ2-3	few	CSVEGFHTDTQYF	TGCAGCGTTGAAGGTTTCCACACAGATACGCAGTATTTT
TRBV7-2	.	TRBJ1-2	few	CASSPTAGSSGYTF	TGTGCCAGCAGCCCCACCGCAGGGTCTTCCGGCTACACCTTC
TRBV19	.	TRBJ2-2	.	CASRQGHNTGELFF	TGTGCCAGTAGGCAAGGCCATAACACCGGGGAGCTGTTTTTT
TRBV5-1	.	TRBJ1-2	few	CASSFEGLDGYTF	TGCGCCAGCAGCTTTGAAGGACTCGATGGCTACACCTTC
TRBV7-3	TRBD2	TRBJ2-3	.	CASSLIAGVTDTQYF	TGTGCCAGCAGCTTAATAGCGGGGGTCACAGATACGCAGTATTTT
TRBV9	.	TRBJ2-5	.	CASSAHQETQYF	TGTGCCAGCAGCGCCCACCAAGAGACCCAGTACTTC
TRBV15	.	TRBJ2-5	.	CATSRDRGQETQYF	TGTGCCACCAGCAGAGATCGGGGTCAAGAGACCCAGTACTTC
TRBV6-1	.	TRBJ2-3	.	CASPGSGGAGNTQYF	TGTGCCAGCCCAGGGTCTGGGGGGGCAGGGAATACGCAGTATTTT
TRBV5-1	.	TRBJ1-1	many	CASSRVQGQGAFF	TGCGCCAGCAGCCGAGTACAGGGTCAGGGAGCTTTCTTT
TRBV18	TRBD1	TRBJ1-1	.	CASALGGGSEAFF	TGTGCCAGCGCGCTAGGGGGCGGGAGTGAAGCTTTCTTT
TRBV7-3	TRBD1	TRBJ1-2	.	CASSFSLTGDTF	TGTGCCAGCAGCTTTTCACTCACAGGGGATACCTTC
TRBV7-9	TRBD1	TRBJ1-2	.	CASSSRQGDGYTF	TGTGCCAGCAGCTCTCGACAGGGGGATGGCTACACCTTC
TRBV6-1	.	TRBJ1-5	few	CASSEGRSNQPQHF	TGTGCCAGCAGTGAGGGACGGAGCAATCAGCCCCAGCATTTT
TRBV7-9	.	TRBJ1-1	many	CASSNNVGNTEAFF	TGTGCCAGCAGCAACAACGTAGGGAACACTGAAGCTTTCTTT
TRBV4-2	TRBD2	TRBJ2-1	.	CASSQVAGGRGGNEQFF	TGTGCCAGCAGCCAAGTGGCGGGGGGGCGAGGCGGAAATGAGCAGTTCTTC
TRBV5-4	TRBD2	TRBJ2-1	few	CASRATSGSSYNEQFF	TGTGCCAGCAGGGCGACTAGCGGTAGCTCCTACAATGAGCAGTTCTTC
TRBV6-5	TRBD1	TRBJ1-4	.	CASSGGQGTGKLFF	TGTGCCAGCAGTGGAGGACAGGGGACTGGAAAACTGTTTTTT
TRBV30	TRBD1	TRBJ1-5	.	CAWSRGTGHQPQHF	TGTGCCTGGAGTCGAGGGACAGGTCATCAGCCCCAGCATTTT
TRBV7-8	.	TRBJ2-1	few	CASLIRDPQAGEQFF	TGTGCCAGCCTCATTCGGGACCCCCAAGCGGGTGAGCAGTTCTTC